This T cell receptor (beta chain) emerged from a study of blood T cells in healthy people across ages. Study-level findings and limits: Diversity of TCR beta per million T cells declined in a roughly linear way with age.

A sample-barcoded 5' primer and a J-beta primer mix were used in a second PCR of about 7 to 12 cycles. TCRdb re-derived calls from the 5' RACE reads in MiXCR, one entry per CDR3 protein. The data show a few hundred thousand distinct CDR3 sequences, approximately 52% seen once. Worth noting for this clonotype: Its cognate antigen is unknown.

This sequence was found in a man aged 60 to 75 in good health. The specimen sequenced was blood.

CDR3 residues: CSSGGVGCNEQFF. The CDR3 DNA reads as TGCAGTTCGGGGGGGGTGGGCTGCAATGAGCAGTTCTTC. This chain uses TRBV20-1 with TRBJ2-1; TRBD2 matches 8 bases. The length of the CDR3 is 13 residues. With V trimmed by 8 bases and J by 6 bases, 9 bases remained unmatched. Germline-derived CDR1 and CDR2 are DFQATT and SNEGSKA (reference sequence).